This T cell receptor beta chain was recovered during a study of naive and memory T cell subsets. This clonotype was seen a few times. Ligated cDNA underwent four rounds of PCR with nested alpha and beta constant region primers and SP2. Blood and skin TCR RNA was reverse transcribed with alpha and beta constant primers. TCRdb itself ran the 5' RACE reads through MiXCR, one entry per CDR3 protein. This sample yields roughly 60,000 distinct CDR3 sequences, of which 7.2% are seen a single time; 9% to 10% belongs to the top ten. The library had UMIs added by 3' ligation of an oligonucleotide to TCR cDNA. Unsorted total RNA, about 1 to 1000 ng, was DNase treated before reverse transcription. V was cut by 3 bases and J by 5 bases, with 5 bases left in between. The CDR3 has 12 residues. The germline CDR1 and CDR2 sequences are KGHSH and LQKENI.

This chain links TRBV18 with TRBJ2-1; D uncertain. The source of this sequence is a male donor in good health. CDR3 DNA: TGTGCCAGCTCACCTCCACACAATGAGCAGTTCTTC. This sequence encodes CASSPPHNEQFF.